Listed here are 24 T cell receptor beta chains from one sample, sequenced in a study of shared clonotypes between healthy human individuals. Only in-frame clones appear in the TCRdb table, and some are missing; sequencing was by immunoSEQ multiplex PCR. This sample has fewer than 3 million clones, with 80% to 95% found just once. The sample taken for sequencing was naive CD4+ T cells from PBMCs. The subset here: CD45RA+ positively selected. These receptors came from a young man in good health. Some clones in this sample may be carry-over from other donors' samples.

The chain couples TRBV7-3 to TRBJ2-1; 14 nucleotides align to TRBD2. Germline CDR1 is SGHTA and CDR2 is FQGTGA. Trimming removed 5 bases from V and 10 bases from J; junction bases left unmatched: 7. The CDR3 is 15 amino acids. This CDR3 reads CASSPGLAGAGEQFF. The CDR3 nucleotides are TGTGCCAGCAGCCCGGGACTAGCGGGAGCTGGGGAGCAGTTCTTC.

The chain has TRBV9 and TRBJ2-4; D remains unclear. The germline gives CDR1 SGDLS, CDR2 YYNGEE. Trimming shortened V by 0 bases and J by 0 bases, and 10 bases separated the two germline ends. This CDR3 comprises 16 residues. The CDR3 coding sequence is TGTGCCAGCAGCGTAGGGGCAGAAATAGCCAAAAACATTCAGTACTTC. It specifies CASSVGAEIAKNIQYF.

The chain combines TRBV30 with TRBJ1-6, with 9 bases that match TRBD1. With V trimmed by 5 bases and J by 8 bases, 10 bases remained unmatched. The germline V gene has CDR1 GTSNPN and CDR2 SVGIG (reference sequence). The CDR3 is made up of 15 amino acids. The CDR3 DNA reads as TGTGCCTGGTGCCCAGGCTGGACAGGGGATTCACCCCTCCACTTT. It translates to CAWCPGWTGDSPLHF.

V is TRBV6-4 and J is TRBJ2-3; TRBD2 matches at 7 bases. The CDR3 is made up of 15 amino acids. The germline V gene has CDR1 MRHNA and CDR2 SNTAGT. J gave up 0 bases and V 2 bases, and 2 bases lay outside the gene matches. The CDR3 sequence is CASSDERGSTDTQYF. Here the CDR3 DNA reads TGTGCCAGCAGTGACGAGCGGGGTAGCACAGATACGCAGTATTTT.

The rearrangement links TRBV27 to TRBJ2-5; TRBD2 matches at 15 bases. V was clipped by 5 bases and J by 5 bases; unmatched bases: 6. The CDR3 covers 16 residues. CDR1 is MNHEY and CDR2 is SMNVEV in the germline V gene (reference sequence). CDR3 region: CASSTRTSGRGETQYF. The CDR3 region has the DNA TGTGCCAGCAGTACTCGGACTAGCGGGAGGGGGGAGACCCAGTACTTC.

The chain has TRBV5-1 and TRBJ1-4, with 9 positions matching TRBD1. The junction had 6 bases not matched to a gene; V was cut back by 0 bases and J by 6 bases. This CDR3 region has 16 residues. The germline CDR1 and CDR2 sequences are SGHRS and YFSETQ. CDR3 protein: CASSLEAGQGYEKLFF. For the CDR3, the DNA is TGCGCCAGCAGCTTGGAAGCCGGACAGGGGTATGAAAAACTGTTTTTT.

The rearrangement links TRBV7-2 to TRBJ2-7; TRBD2 aligns across 7 bases. The V segment lost 0 bases and the J segment 2 bases; nucleotides outside the gene matches: 7. The CDR3 is 16 residues long. In germline, CDR1 is SGHTA, CDR2 FQGNSA. The CDR3: CASSLATSPYTYEQYF. CDR3 nucleotide sequence: TGTGCCAGCAGCTTAGCGACTAGCCCCTACACCTACGAGCAGTACTTC.

This chain links TRBV19 with TRBJ2-3; D perhaps matches TRBD2 (5 bases). V dropped 5 bases and J dropped 7 bases, with 13 bases sitting between them. The germline gives CDR1 LNHDA, CDR2 SQIVND (reference sequence). The length of the CDR3 is 13 residues. The CDR3 DNA sequence: TGTGCCAGTAGTCCCGGGGATGCATATACGCAGTATTTT. Translation gives CASSPGDAYTQYF. Full variable domain (missing parts from reference TRBV19 and TRBJ2-3): DGGITQSPKYLFRKEGQNVTLSCEQNLNHDAMYWYRQDPGQGLRLIYYSQIVNDFQKGDIAEGYSVSREKKESFPLTVTSAQKNPTAFYLCASSPGDAYTQYFGPGTRLTVL.

This chain joins TRBV10-3 and TRBJ1-2; 10 nucleotides align to TRBD1. CDR3 length equals 15 residues. V shed 4 bases, J shed 3 bases, and the junction held 5 bases outside the gene matches. From germline, CDR1 is ENHRY and CDR2 SYGVKD. The CDR3 loop is CAISGRDRGDYGYTF. CDR3 nucleotides: TGTGCCATCAGTGGCCGGGACAGGGGTGACTATGGCTACACCTTC.

The chain is built from TRBV7-9 and TRBJ2-1; D perhaps matches TRBD1 (5 bases). The germline V gene encodes CDR1 SEHNR and CDR2 FQNEAQ (reference sequence). Trimming took 4 bases from V and 6 from J, leaving 13 bases between them. The CDR3 has 14 amino acids. The CDR3 loop is CASSSSGRFNEQFF. The CDR3 DNA reads TGTGCCAGCAGCTCATCAGGGCGATTCAATGAGCAGTTCTTC.

J is TRBJ2-2 and V is TRBV9, with 10 bases aligning to TRBD1. Unmatched junction bases numbered 4, after V lost 4 bases and J lost 4 bases. The length of the CDR3 is 15 residues. Germline assignment: CDR1 SGDLS and CDR2 YYNGEE. CDR3 in amino acids: CASSQGQGITGELFF. CDR3 sequence (DNA): TGTGCCAGCAGCCAGGGACAGGGGATCACCGGGGAGCTGTTTTTT.

The chain couples TRBV7-3 to TRBJ1-1; D may be TRBD1 (6 bases). This CDR3 region has 15 residues. Looked up from germline, CDR1 is SGHTA and CDR2 is FQGTGA. V lost 5 bases and J lost 4, with 17 bases in between. The chain's CDR3 is CASSPNPDRSTEAFF. The CDR3 nucleotides read TGTGCCAGCAGCCCGAATCCTGACAGGAGCACTGAAGCTTTCTTT.

The rearrangement joins TRBV4-3 to TRBJ2-7, with 7 bases fitting TRBD1. CDR1 and CDR2 from the germline V gene are LGHNA and YSLEER. Unmatched junction bases numbered 7, after V lost 1 base and J lost 4 bases. This CDR3 is built from 15 residues. This chain's CDR3 is CASSQVAQGHYEQYF. CDR3 nucleotide sequence: TGCGCCAGCAGCCAAGTGGCACAGGGGCATTACGAGCAGTACTTC.

The CDR3 sequence is CAIGLISGNTIYF. Written as DNA, the CDR3 is TGTGCCATCGGGCTGATCTCTGGAAACACCATATATTTT. The J gene is TRBJ1-3, the V gene TRBV10-3; D remains unclear. There are 13 residues in the CDR3. V gave up 8 bases and J gave up 0 bases, with 8 bases separating them. Germline assignment: CDR1 ENHRY and CDR2 SYGVKD.

This chain joins TRBV29-1 and TRBJ1-1; 7 bases match TRBD1. This CDR3 region has 14 residues. Germline-derived CDR1 and CDR2 are SQVTM and ANQGSEA. V lost 2 bases and J lost 5; bases outside the gene matches: 8. Here the CDR3 reads CSVEPFTGDTEAFF. CDR3 DNA: TGCAGCGTTGAACCCTTTACAGGGGATACTGAAGCTTTCTTT. The complete variable domain, with remaining parts taken from reference TRBV29-1 and TRBJ1-1, reads SAVISQKPSRDICQRGTSLTIQCQVDSQVTMMFWYRQQPGQSLTLIATANQGSEATYESGFVIDKFPISRPNLTFSTLTVSNMSPEDSSIYLCSVEPFTGDTEAFFGQGTRLTVV.

This chain's CDR3 is CASSSQGPGTEAFF. Written as DNA, the CDR3 is TGCGCCAGCAGCTCACAGGGGCCTGGGACTGAAGCTTTCTTT. The rearrangement joins TRBV5-1 to TRBJ1-1, with 7 positions matching TRBD1. The germline V gene encodes CDR1 SGHRS and CDR2 YFSETQ. The V and J ends lost 3 bases and 5 bases, in that order; junction bases with no gene match: 7. This CDR3 is 14 amino acids long.

The chain has TRBV10-3 and TRBJ1-1, with D perhaps matching TRBD1 (5 bases). V dropped 0 bases and J dropped 7 bases, with 12 bases sitting between them. CDR1 ENHRY and CDR2 SYGVKD come from the germline V gene. The CDR3 runs 14 residues. The CDR3 region is CAISESRGMDEAFF. The CDR3 bases are TGTGCCATCAGTGAGTCGCGGGGGATGGATGAAGCTTTCTTT.

This chain connects TRBV7-7 to TRBJ2-1, with 11 bases matching TRBD2. The V and J ends lost 4 bases and 9 bases, in that order; junction bases with no gene match: 11. The V gene's germline CDR1 is SSHAT and CDR2 FNYEAQ (reference sequence). The CDR3 has 16 residues. CDR3 in DNA: TGTGCCAGCAGCTCGATAGCGGGAGGGCCCGTGGCTGAGCAGTTCTTC. This codes for CASSSIAGGPVAEQFF.

The rearrangement links TRBV2 to TRBJ1-3; unclear D gene. Trimming cost V 4 bases and J 0 bases, with 7 bases left between them. Germline CDR1 is SNHLY and CDR2 is FYNNEI. The CDR3 runs 14 residues. In nucleotides, the CDR3 is TGTGCCAGCAGTGCCGGATTCTCTGGAAACACCATATATTTT. It is translated as CASSAGFSGNTIYF.

For this clone: At one boundary the junction diverges from the germline segment, which might be a read error. The chain recombines TRBV9 with TRBJ2-2; D might be TRBD2 (5 bases). This CDR3 has 13 amino acids. Looked up from germline, CDR1 is SGDLS and CDR2 is YYNGEE. CDR3 coding DNA: TGTGCCAGCAGAGTAGAGGGTTCCGGGGAGCTGTTTTTT. This translates into CASRVEGSGELFF. The complete variable domain, with remaining parts taken from reference TRBV9 and TRBJ2-2, reads DSGVTQTPKHLITATGQRVTLRCSPRSGDLSVYWYQQSLDQGLQFLIQYYNGEERAKGNILERFSAQQFPDLHSELNLSSLELGDSALYFCASRVEGSGELFFGEGSRLTVL.

The rearrangement links TRBV28 to TRBJ2-7; 7 nucleotides agree with TRBD2. This CDR3 is 15 amino acids long. CDR1 and CDR2 from the germline V gene are MDHEN and SYDVKM. V gave up 7 bases and J gave up 7 bases; unmatched junction bases: 16. For the CDR3, the DNA is TGTGCCAGCATCCGAGCCGGGACTACCCAAGGAGAGCAGTACTTC. It yields the protein CASIRAGTTQGEQYF.

The DNA of the CDR3 is TGTGCCAGCAGCTTAGAGGGGAGTAGCGGGAGGCTTACAGATACGCAGTATTTT. It yields the protein CASSLEGSSGRLTDTQYF. The J gene is TRBJ2-3, the V gene TRBV7-2; 10 nucleotides align to TRBD2. Germline V gene sequence: CDR1 SGHTA, CDR2 FQGNSA. Unmatched junction bases numbered 10, after V lost 1 base and J lost 3 bases. The CDR3 is made up of 18 amino acids.

The V gene is TRBV5-6, the J gene TRBJ2-2, with D hard to call. This CDR3 has 16 amino acids. Trimming left V 4 bases short and J 7 bases short, with 20 bases between. Germline-derived CDR1 and CDR2 are SGHDT and YYEEEE. The CDR3 DNA reads TGTGCCAGCAGCCACGGGCCTCGATTTGCAGACGGGGAGCTGTTTTTT. Translating gives CASSHGPRFADGELFF.

The chain uses TRBV9 and TRBJ2-2; a possible D gene is TRBD2 (6 bases). The CDR3 has 17 residues. V gave up 4 bases and J gave up 5 bases, with 21 bases separating them. CDR1 and CDR2 (germline): SGDLS, YYNGEE. CDR3 region: CASSPRGRGRITGELFF. The CDR3 DNA reads as TGTGCCAGCAGCCCCCGGGGGAGAGGGCGTATTACCGGGGAGCTGTTTTTT.